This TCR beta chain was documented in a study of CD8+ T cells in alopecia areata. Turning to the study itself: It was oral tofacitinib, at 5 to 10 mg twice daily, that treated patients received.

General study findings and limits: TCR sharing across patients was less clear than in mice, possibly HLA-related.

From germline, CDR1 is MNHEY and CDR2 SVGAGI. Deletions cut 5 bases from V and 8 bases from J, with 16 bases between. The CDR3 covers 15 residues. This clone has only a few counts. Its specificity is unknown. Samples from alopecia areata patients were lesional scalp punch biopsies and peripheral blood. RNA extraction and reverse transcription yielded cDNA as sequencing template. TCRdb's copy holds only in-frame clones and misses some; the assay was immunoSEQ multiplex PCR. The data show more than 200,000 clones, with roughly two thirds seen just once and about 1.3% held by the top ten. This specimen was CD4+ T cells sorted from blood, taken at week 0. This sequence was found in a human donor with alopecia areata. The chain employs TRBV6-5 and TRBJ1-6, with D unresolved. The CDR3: CASSIFEPPDSPLHF. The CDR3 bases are TGTGCCAGCAGTATCTTTGAGCCCCCGGATTCACCCCTCCACTTT.